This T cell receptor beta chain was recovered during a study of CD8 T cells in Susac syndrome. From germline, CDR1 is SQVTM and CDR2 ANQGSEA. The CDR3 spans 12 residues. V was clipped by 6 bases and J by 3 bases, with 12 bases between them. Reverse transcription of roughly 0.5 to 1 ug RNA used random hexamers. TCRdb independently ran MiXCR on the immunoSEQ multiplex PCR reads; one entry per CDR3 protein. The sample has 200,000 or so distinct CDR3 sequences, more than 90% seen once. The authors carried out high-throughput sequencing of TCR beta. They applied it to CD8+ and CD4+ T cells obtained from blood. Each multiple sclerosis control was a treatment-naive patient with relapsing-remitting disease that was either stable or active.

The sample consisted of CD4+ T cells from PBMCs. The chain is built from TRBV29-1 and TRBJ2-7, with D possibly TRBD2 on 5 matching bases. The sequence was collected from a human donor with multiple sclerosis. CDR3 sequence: CSVRVGSYEQYF. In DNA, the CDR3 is TGCAGCGTGAGGGTGGGTAGCTACGAGCAGTACTTC.